These T cell receptor beta chains were read from a single sample in a study of blood T cell repertoires in COVID-19. Assay used: immunoSEQ multiplex PCR; TCRdb lists only in-frame clones, some missing. The sample lists some 260,000 clones; roughly 90% were seen once. Sequencing was carried out using peripheral blood. All receptors come from a woman aged 40 to 55 who had recovered from COVID-19. Each CDR3 is given with its conserved first and last residue. The order of the fields is D gene, clone size, V gene, J gene, CDR3 protein, CDR3 DNA. A D gene is named only where the DNA matches it firmly. Size values are once, few and many counts, or a class for expanded clones, and some rows have none.

D: TRBD1; size: -; V: TRBV2; J: TRBJ1-2; CDR3: CASSAGGSLYGYTF; DNA: TGTGCCAGCAGTGCAGGGGGTTCCCTCTATGGCTACACCTTC
D: TRBD1; size: -; V: TRBV30; J: TRBJ2-1; CDR3: CAWNPGTGGDEQFF; DNA: TGTGCCTGGAATCCCGGGACAGGGGGCGATGAGCAGTTCTTC
D: -; size: -; V: TRBV6-5; J: TRBJ2-7; CDR3: CASSYNAGNYEQYF; DNA: TGTGCCAGCAGTTACAACGCAGGGAACTACGAGCAGTACTTC
D: TRBD1; size: -; V: TRBV7-9; J: TRBJ2-3; CDR3: CASSPGQGARDTQYF; DNA: TGTGCCAGCAGCCCGGGACAGGGGGCGAGGGATACGCAGTATTTT
D: TRBD1; size: few; V: TRBV11-2; J: TRBJ2-7; CDR3: CASSPGTGEGYEQYF; DNA: TGTGCCAGCAGCCCCGGGACAGGGGAAGGCTACGAGCAGTACTTC
D: TRBD1; size: -; V: TRBV6-6; J: TRBJ2-7; CDR3: CASSSGTGIYEQYF; DNA: TGTGCCAGCAGTTCCGGGACAGGGATCTACGAGCAGTACTTC
D: TRBD1; size: -; V: TRBV4-3; J: TRBJ2-7; CDR3: CASSPRGQGSYEQYF; DNA: TGCGCCAGCAGCCCACGAGGACAGGGGTCCTACGAGCAGTACTTC
D: -; size: -; V: TRBV7-2; J: TRBJ2-5; CDR3: CASSLAGQNQETQYF; DNA: TGTGCCAGCAGCTTAGCGGGCCAGAACCAAGAGACCCAGTACTTC
D: TRBD1; size: once; V: TRBV3-1/TRBV3-2; J: TRBJ2-5; CDR3: CASSPSRDRGGRRQETQYF; DNA: TGTGCCAGCAGCCCCTCACGGGACAGGGGAGGCCGTCGACAAGAGACCCAGTACTTC
D: -; size: -; V: TRBV6-2/TRBV6-3; J: TRBJ2-2; CDR3: CASSGQQGSGELFF; DNA: TGTGCCAGCAGTGGCCAGCAAGGGAGCGGGGAGCTGTTTTTT
D: -; size: -; V: TRBV27; J: TRBJ2-7; CDR3: CASSFRGNYEQYF; DNA: TGTGCCAGCAGTTTTCGGGGGAACTACGAGCAGTACTTC